This TCR beta chain was sequenced for a study of tumor and adjacent non-tumor tissue in lung cancer. Study-level results: Higher tumor TCR diversity was associated with shorter survival.

No cell sorting was done before RNA was extracted from the tissue. Distant lung tissue was collected more than 3 cm away from the tumor edge. This clonotype was found a few times. The antigen is undetermined. A read error may account for a junction end that differs from germline. A modified ARM-PCR protocol with three rounds of nested PCR amplified TCRbeta. TCRdb called the multiplex PCR reads again in MiXCR, with one record for every CDR3 protein. Among around 82,000 distinct CDR3 sequences listed, approximately 80% were seen once. The CDR3 has 17 amino acids. Germline CDR1 LGHNA, CDR2 YSLEER. This receptor was obtained from a man in his sixties with non-small cell lung cancer. The chain couples TRBV4-3 to TRBJ1-1; D gene ambiguous. Input material: distant non-tumor lung tissue. DNA of the CDR3: TGTACCAGCAGCCAAGACGTTCCTGGCAGTTCGGGCACTGAAGCTTTCTTT. As protein: CTSSQDVPGSSGTEAFF.